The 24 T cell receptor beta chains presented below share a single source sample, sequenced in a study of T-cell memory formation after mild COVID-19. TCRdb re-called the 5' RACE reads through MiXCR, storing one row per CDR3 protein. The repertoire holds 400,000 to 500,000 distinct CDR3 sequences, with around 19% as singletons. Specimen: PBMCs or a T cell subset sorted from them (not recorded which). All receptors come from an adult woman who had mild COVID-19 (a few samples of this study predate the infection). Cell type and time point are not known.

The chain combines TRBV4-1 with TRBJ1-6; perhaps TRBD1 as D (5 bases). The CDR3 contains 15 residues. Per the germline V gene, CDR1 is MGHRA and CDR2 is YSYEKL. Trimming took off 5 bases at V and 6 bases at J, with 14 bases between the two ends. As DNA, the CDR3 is TGCGCCAGCAGCTCCTATACGGGACCTAATTCACCCCTCCACTTT. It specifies CASSSYTGPNSPLHF.

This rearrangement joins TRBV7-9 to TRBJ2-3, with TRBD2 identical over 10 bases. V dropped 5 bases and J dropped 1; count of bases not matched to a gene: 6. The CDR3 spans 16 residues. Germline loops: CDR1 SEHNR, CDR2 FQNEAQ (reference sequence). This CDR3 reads CASSGSLAGGTDTQYF. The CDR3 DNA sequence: TGTGCCAGCAGCGGAAGCCTAGCGGGAGGCACAGATACGCAGTATTTT. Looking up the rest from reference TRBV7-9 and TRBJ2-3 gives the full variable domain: DTGVSQNPRHKITKRGQNVTFRCDPISEHNRLYWYRQTLGQGPEFLTYFQNEAQLEKSRLLSDRFSAERPKGSFSTLEIQRTEQGDSAMYLCASSGSLAGGTDTQYFGPGTRLTVL.

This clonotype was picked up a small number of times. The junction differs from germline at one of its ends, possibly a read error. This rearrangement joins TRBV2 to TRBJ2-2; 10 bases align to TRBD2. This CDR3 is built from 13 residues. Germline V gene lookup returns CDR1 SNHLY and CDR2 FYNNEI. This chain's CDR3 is CGLAEEHTGELFF. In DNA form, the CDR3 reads TGCGGACTAGCGGAAGAACACACCGGGGAGCTGTTTTTT.

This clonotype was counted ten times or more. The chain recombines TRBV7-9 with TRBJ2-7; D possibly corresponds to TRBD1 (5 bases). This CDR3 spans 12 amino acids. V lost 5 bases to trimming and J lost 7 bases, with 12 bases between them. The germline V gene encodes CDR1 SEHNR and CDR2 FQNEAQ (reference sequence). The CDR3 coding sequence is TGTGCCAGCAGCAGGGGTCTTAGGGAGCAGTACTTC. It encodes CASSRGLREQYF.

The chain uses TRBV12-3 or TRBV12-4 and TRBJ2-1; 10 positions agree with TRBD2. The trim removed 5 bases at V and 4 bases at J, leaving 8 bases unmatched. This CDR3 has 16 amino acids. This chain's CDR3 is CASSPDEREGYNEQFF. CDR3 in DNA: TGTGCCAGCAGTCCGGATGAGCGGGAGGGGTACAATGAGCAGTTCTTC.

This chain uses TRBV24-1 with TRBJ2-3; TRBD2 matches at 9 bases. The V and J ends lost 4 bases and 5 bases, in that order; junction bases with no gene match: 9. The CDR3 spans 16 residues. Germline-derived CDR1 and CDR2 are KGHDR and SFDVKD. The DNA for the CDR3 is TGTGCCACCAGTGACCCCGGGACTAGCATACGAGATACGCAGTATTTT. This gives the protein CATSDPGTSIRDTQYF.

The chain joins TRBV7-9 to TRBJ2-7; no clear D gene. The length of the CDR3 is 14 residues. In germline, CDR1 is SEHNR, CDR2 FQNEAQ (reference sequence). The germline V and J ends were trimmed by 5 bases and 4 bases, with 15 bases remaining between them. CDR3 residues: CASSRQEPPYEQYF. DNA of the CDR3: TGTGCCAGCAGCCGGCAGGAGCCTCCTTACGAGCAGTACTTC.

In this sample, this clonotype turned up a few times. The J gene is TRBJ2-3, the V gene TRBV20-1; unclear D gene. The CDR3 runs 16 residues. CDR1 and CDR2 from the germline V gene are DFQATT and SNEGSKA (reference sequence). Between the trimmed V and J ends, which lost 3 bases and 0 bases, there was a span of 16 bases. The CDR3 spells CSASSGGFSSTDTQYF. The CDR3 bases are TGCAGTGCTAGTTCGGGCGGCTTTTCTAGCACAGATACGCAGTATTTT.

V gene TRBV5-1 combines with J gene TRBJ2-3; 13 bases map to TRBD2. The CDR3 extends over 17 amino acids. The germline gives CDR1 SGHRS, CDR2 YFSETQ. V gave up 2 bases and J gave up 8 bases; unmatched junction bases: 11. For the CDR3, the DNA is TGCGCCAGCAGCTTCTCCGGGACTAGCGGGATACGGGGTACGCAGTATTTT. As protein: CASSFSGTSGIRGTQYF.

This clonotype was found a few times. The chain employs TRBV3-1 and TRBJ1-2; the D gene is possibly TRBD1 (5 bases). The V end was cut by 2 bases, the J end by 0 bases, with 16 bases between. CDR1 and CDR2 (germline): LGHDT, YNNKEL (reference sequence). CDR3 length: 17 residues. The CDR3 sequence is CASSQTGRSTANYGYTF. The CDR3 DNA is TGTGCCAGCAGCCAAACAGGCCGATCAACCGCTAACTATGGCTACACCTTC. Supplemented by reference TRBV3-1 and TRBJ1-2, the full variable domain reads DTAVSQTPKYLVTQMGNDKSIKCEQNLGHDTMYWYKQDSKKFLKIMFSYNNKELIINETVPNRFSPKSPDKAHLNLHINSLELGDSAVYFCASSQTGRSTANYGYTFGSGTRLTVV.

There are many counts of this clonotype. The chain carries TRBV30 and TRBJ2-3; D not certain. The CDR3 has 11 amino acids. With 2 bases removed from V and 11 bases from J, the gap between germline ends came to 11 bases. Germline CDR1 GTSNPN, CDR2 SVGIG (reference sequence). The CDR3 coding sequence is TGTGCCTGGAGTTATCAGTCGGTGCAGTATTTT. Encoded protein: CAWSYQSVQYF.

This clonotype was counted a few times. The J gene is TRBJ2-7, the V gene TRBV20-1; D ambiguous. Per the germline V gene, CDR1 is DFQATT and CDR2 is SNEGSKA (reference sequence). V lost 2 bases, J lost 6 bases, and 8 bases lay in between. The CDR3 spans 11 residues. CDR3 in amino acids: CSARIDREQYF. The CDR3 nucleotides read TGCAGTGCTAGAATAGATCGCGAGCAGTACTTC.

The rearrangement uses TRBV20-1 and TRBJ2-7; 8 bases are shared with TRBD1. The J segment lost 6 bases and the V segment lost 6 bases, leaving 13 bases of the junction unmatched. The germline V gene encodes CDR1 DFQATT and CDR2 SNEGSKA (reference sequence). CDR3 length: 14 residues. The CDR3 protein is CSARTRGQGIEQYF. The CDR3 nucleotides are TGCAGTGCCCGAACCAGAGGACAGGGAATCGAGCAGTACTTC.

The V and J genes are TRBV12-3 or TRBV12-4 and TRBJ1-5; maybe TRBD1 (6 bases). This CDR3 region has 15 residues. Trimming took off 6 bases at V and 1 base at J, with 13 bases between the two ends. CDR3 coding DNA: TGTGCCAGCAGACAGGGTTTGGGGAGCAATCAGCCCCAGCATTTT. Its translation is CASRQGLGSNQPQHF.

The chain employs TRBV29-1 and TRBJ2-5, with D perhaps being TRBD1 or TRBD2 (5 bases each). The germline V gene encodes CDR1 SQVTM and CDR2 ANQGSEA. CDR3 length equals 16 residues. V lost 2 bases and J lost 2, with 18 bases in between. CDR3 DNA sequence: TGCAGCGTTGAACGGAGTGGGGGTATTTCACAAGAGACCCAGTACTTC. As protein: CSVERSGGISQETQYF.

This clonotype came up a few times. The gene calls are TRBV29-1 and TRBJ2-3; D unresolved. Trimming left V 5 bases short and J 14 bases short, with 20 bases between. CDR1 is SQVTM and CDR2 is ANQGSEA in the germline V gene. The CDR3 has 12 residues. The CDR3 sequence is CSVPETPSRWYF. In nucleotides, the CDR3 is TGCAGCGTTCCGGAGACTCCTTCAAGGTGGTATTTT.

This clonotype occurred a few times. Here the CDR3 reads CAWSALAGPKNIQYF. The CDR3, as DNA: TGTGCCTGGAGTGCACTAGCGGGACCCAAAAACATTCAGTACTTC. V and J are TRBV30 and TRBJ2-4; 10 nucleotides align to TRBD2. Trimming cost V 1 base and J 2 bases; bases outside gene matches: 2. Germline values: CDR1 GTSNPN, CDR2 SVGIG (reference sequence). The CDR3 contains 15 residues. Full variable domain (rest looked up from reference TRBV30 and TRBJ2-4): SQTIHQWPATLVQPVGSPLSLECTVEGTSNPNLYWYRQAAGRGLQLLFYSVGIGQISSEVPQNLSASRPQDRQFILSSKKLLLSDSGFYLCAWSALAGPKNIQYFGAGTRLSVL.

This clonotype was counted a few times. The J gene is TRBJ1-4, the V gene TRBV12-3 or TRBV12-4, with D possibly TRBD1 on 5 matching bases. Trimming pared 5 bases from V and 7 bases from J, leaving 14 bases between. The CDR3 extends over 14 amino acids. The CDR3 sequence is CASSPFEGAEKLFF. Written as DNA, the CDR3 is TGTGCCAGCAGTCCCTTCGAAGGGGCTGAAAAACTGTTTTTT.

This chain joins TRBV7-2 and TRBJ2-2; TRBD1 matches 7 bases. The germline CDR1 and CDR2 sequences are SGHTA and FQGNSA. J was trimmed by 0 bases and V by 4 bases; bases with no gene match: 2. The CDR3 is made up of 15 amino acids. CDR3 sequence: CASSSGTANTGELFF. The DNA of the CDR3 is TGTGCCAGCAGCTCCGGGACAGCGAACACCGGGGAGCTGTTTTTT.

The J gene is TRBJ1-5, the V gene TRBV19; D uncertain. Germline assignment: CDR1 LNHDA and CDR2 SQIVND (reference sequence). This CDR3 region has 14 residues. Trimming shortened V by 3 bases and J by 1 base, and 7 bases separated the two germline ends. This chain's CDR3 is CASSMGPSNQPQHF. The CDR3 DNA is TGTGCCAGTAGTATGGGTCCAAGCAATCAGCCCCAGCATTTT.

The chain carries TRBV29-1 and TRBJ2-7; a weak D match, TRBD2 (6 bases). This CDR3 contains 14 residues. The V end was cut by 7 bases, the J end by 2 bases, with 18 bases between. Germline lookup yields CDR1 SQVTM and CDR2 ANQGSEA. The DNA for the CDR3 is TGCAGCGCCGTGGTTAGGGGAGGTCCCTACGAGCAGTACTTC. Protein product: CSAVVRGGPYEQYF.

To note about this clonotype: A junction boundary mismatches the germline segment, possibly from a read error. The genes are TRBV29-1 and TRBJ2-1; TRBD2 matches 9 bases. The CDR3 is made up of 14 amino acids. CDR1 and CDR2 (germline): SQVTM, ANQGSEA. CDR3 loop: CSVEAGGSYNEQFF. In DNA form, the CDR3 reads TGCAGCGTGGAAGCGGGGGGCTCCTACAATGAGCAGTTCTTC.

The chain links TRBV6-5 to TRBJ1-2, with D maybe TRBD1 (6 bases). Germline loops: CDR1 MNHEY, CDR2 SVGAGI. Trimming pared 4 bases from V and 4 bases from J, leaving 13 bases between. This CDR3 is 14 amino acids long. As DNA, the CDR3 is TGTGCCAGCAGTTTTCGGGGGGCAGGCTATGGCTACACCTTC. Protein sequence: CASSFRGAGYGYTF.

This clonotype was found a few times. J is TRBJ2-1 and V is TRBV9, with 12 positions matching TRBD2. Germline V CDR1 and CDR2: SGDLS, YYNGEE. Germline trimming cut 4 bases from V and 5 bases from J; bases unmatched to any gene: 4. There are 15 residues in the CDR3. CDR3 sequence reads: CASSLAGGRNNEQFF. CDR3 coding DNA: TGTGCCAGCAGCCTAGCGGGGGGGCGGAACAATGAGCAGTTCTTC.